Below, 9 T cell receptor beta chains from the same sample are listed, as sequenced in a study of PD-1 blockade in classical Hodgkin lymphoma. Relapses following autologous stem cell transplantation were seen in all patients, with brentuximab vedotin exposure varying. Libraries were prepared by immunoSEQ multiplex PCR; TCRdb keeps only in-frame clonotypes and omits some of them. Counted here are around 20,000 clones, about two thirds occurring once; the ten biggest clones make up approximately 5.8%. The specimen was peripheral blood mononuclear cells (PBMCs), collected at baseline. The receptors were sampled from a human donor with classical Hodgkin lymphoma.

As to this clone: A much larger clone sits a single nucleotide away, making a read error possible. The chain recombines TRBV7-9 with TRBJ1-2; 7 nucleotides match TRBD1. J was trimmed by 4 bases and V by 5 bases; bases with no gene match: 4. This CDR3 is built from 13 residues. Germline V gene lookup returns CDR1 SEHNR and CDR2 FQNEAQ (reference sequence). The CDR3 DNA sequence: TGTGCCAGCAGCCCCCGGGACAGCTATGGCTACACCTTC. Residues: CASSPRDSYGYTF.

The V call is TRBV28, the J call TRBJ1-3; 9 bases fit TRBD1. The V gene's germline CDR1 is MDHEN and CDR2 SYDVKM. Unmatched junction bases numbered 9, after V lost 6 bases and J lost 3 bases. CDR3 size: 16 residues. The CDR3 spells CASSYPGQGSGNTIYF. Written as DNA, the CDR3 is TGTGCCAGCAGCTATCCTGGACAGGGGAGTGGAAACACCATATATTTT. The full variable domain, rest sourced from reference TRBV28 and TRBJ1-3, is DVKVTQSSRYLVKRTGEKVFLECVQDMDHENMFWYRQDPGLGLRLIYFSYDVKMKEKGDIPEGYSVSREKKERFSLILESASTNQTSMYLCASSYPGQGSGNTIYFGEGSWLTVV.

The rearrangement links TRBV28 to TRBJ1-2, with 10 bases lining up with TRBD1. Trimming cost V 4 bases and J 7 bases; bases outside gene matches: 6. The CDR3 has 14 residues. The germline gives CDR1 MDHEN, CDR2 SYDVKM. The CDR3 is CASSSRTGGIGYTF. The CDR3 DNA is TGTGCCAGCAGTTCTCGGACAGGGGGAATTGGCTACACCTTC.

This clone was recorded a few times. The gene calls are TRBV9 and TRBJ2-7, with D possibly TRBD1 on 6 matching bases. The CDR3 has 15 residues. Germline assignment: CDR1 SGDLS and CDR2 YYNGEE. V lost 0 bases and J 2 bases, leaving 12 bases between the germline ends. For the CDR3, the DNA is TGTGCCAGCAGCGTAGAAGGATCAGGGGCCTACGAGCAGTACTTC. Translating gives CASSVEGSGAYEQYF.

The CDR3 DNA follows: TGTGCCAGCAGCGTGGGAGAAACGGGTCGAGGGACCACTAACTATGGCTACACCTTC. Translating it yields CASSVGETGRGTTNYGYTF. The V gene is TRBV5-6, the J gene TRBJ1-2; a weak D match, TRBD1 (5 bases). CDR1 and CDR2 from the germline V gene are SGHDT and YYEEEE. V shed 4 bases and J shed 0 bases, with 25 bases lying between them. CDR3 length: 19 amino acids.

The V call is TRBV28, the J call TRBJ1-1; D ambiguous. Trimming took 4 bases from V and 0 from J, leaving 9 bases between them. Germline CDR1 reads MDHEN; CDR2 reads SYDVKM. The CDR3 consists of 14 residues. The CDR3 protein is CASSWAQVNTEAFF. The CDR3 DNA follows: TGTGCCAGCAGTTGGGCGCAGGTGAACACTGAAGCTTTCTTT.

The chain employs TRBV10-3 and TRBJ2-3; TRBD2 is a possible D gene (5 bases). CDR3 length: 16 residues. Trimming took off 0 bases at V and 0 bases at J, with 10 bases between the two ends. CDR1 is ENHRY and CDR2 is SYGVKD in the germline V gene. The CDR3: CAISESSRTSTDTQYF. The CDR3 coding sequence is TGTGCCATCAGTGAGTCGTCTCGGACTAGCACAGATACGCAGTATTTT.

The V call is TRBV10-3, the J call TRBJ1-3; TRBD1 might be the D (5 bases). Trimming shortened V by 8 bases and J by 3 bases, and 11 bases separated the two germline ends. Germline CDR1 is ENHRY and CDR2 is SYGVKD. CDR3 length: 13 residues. The CDR3 DNA sequence: TGTGCCATCCAGCTACAGGTTGGAAACACCATATATTTT. Translated: CAIQLQVGNTIYF.

Only a few counts were recorded for this clone. The chain uses TRBV6-5 and TRBJ1-1, with 9 bases lining up with TRBD1. CDR1 and CDR2 (germline): MNHEY, SVGAGI. This CDR3 spans 15 amino acids. V lost 5 bases and J lost 2; bases outside the gene matches: 6. CDR3 amino acids: CASSLTGGFNTEAFF. CDR3 DNA sequence: TGTGCCAGCAGTCTAACAGGGGGCTTTAACACTGAAGCTTTCTTT.